The 12 T cell receptor beta chains in this list originate from one sample, sequenced in a study of a mutant IDH1 vaccine in newly diagnosed glioma. No antigens are known for them. Described time point: week 5, during vaccination. Each dose delivered 300 ug of mutant IDH1 20-mer peptide subcutaneously with imiquimod. Method: immunoSEQ multiplex PCR; TCRdb's copy keeps in-frame clones and lacks some. Of some 42,000 clones listed, approximately 85% were seen once; the top ten hold around 1.7%. The sample consisted of PBMCs, taken from a glioma patient whose treatment included an IDH1 peptide vaccine. All receptors derive from a man between 35 and 55 years old with glioma.

J is TRBJ2-2 and V is TRBV4-1; D might be TRBD2 (5 bases). CDR3 length equals 13 residues. Germline V gives CDR1 MGHRA, CDR2 YSYEKL. V lost 4 bases and J lost 5, with 8 bases in between. CDR3 amino acids: CASSLGLTGELFF. The CDR3 DNA reads TGCGCCAGCAGCCTCGGACTGACCGGGGAGCTGTTTTTT.

The V gene is TRBV19, the J gene TRBJ1-1, with D hard to call. This CDR3 spans 15 amino acids. Trimming shortened V by 5 bases and J by 4 bases, and 17 bases separated the two germline ends. The germline CDR1 and CDR2 sequences are LNHDA and SQIVND (reference sequence). CDR3 in DNA: TGTGCCAGTAGTTACCGGGCCTCTTGGAGCACTGAAGCTTTCTTT. This translates into CASSYRASWSTEAFF. Full variable domain (remainder filled in from reference TRBV19 and TRBJ1-1): DGGITQSPKYLFRKEGQNVTLSCEQNLNHDAMYWYRQDPGQGLRLIYYSQIVNDFQKGDIAEGYSVSREKKESFPLTVTSAQKNPTAFYLCASSYRASWSTEAFFGQGTRLTVV.

V gene TRBV19 combines with J gene TRBJ2-3; a possible D gene is TRBD2 (6 bases). Germline CDR1 LNHDA, CDR2 SQIVND (reference sequence). This CDR3 has 16 residues. With 0 bases removed from V and 2 bases from J, the gap between germline ends came to 12 bases. The CDR3 is CASSIDVSGYTDTQYF. The CDR3 DNA reads as TGTGCCAGTAGTATAGATGTCAGCGGGTACACAGATACGCAGTATTTT.

The chain has TRBV7-9 and TRBJ1-4; possibly TRBD1 for D (6 bases). Germline CDR1 reads SEHNR; CDR2 reads FQNEAQ (reference sequence). The CDR3 has 13 amino acids. The V end lost 8 bases, the J end lost 5 bases, and 12 bases lay between the germline ends. CDR3 residues: CASLRGGNEKLFF. The DNA of the CDR3 is TGTGCCAGCCTACGGGGGGGCAATGAAAAACTGTTTTTT.

CDR3 sequence reads: CASKVRYTEAFF. In DNA, the CDR3 is TGTGCCAGCAAGGTTCGGTACACTGAAGCTTTCTTT. V gene TRBV28 combines with J gene TRBJ1-1, with no clear D. The germline gives CDR1 MDHEN, CDR2 SYDVKM. The CDR3 length is 12 residues. Trimming took 7 bases from V and 3 from J, leaving 9 bases between them.

The chain is built from TRBV7-9 and TRBJ1-5, with D tentatively TRBD1 (5 bases). Per germline, CDR1 SEHNR and CDR2 FQNEAQ (reference sequence). The CDR3 has 14 amino acids. Trimming removed 0 bases from V and 8 bases from J, with 11 bases in between. Here the CDR3 reads CASSLAAGVEPQHF. CDR3 nucleotide sequence: TGTGCCAGCAGCTTAGCGGCGGGGGTAGAGCCCCAGCATTTT.

This clone was picked up one time. The chain joins TRBV20-1 to TRBJ2-1; D unclear. The CDR3 loop spans 9 amino acids. Trimming removed 5 bases from V and 10 bases from J, with 6 bases in between. Germline assignment: CDR1 DFQATT and CDR2 SNEGSKA (reference sequence). The chain's CDR3 is CSAGNEQFF. CDR3 sequence (DNA): TGCAGTGCTGGAAACGAGCAGTTCTTC.

This sequence joins TRBV6-5 and TRBJ2-7; D is possibly TRBD2 (5 bases). Germline CDR1 reads MNHEY; CDR2 reads SVGAGI. The germline V and J ends were trimmed by 6 bases and 5 bases, with 17 bases remaining between them. This CDR3 is built from 14 residues. The CDR3 DNA follows: TGTGCCAGCAGACGACTAAAAGAGTCCCACGAGCAGTACTTC. Its protein is CASRRLKESHEQYF.

This clone has a handful of counts. The chain recombines TRBV5-1 with TRBJ1-1; maybe TRBD1 (6 bases). CDR3 length equals 15 residues. Trimming cost V 2 bases and J 6 bases, with 17 bases left between them. In germline, CDR1 is SGHRS, CDR2 YFSETQ. The CDR3 sequence is CASSLGQTGSAEAFF. The CDR3, as DNA: TGCGCCAGCAGCTTAGGACAAACAGGGAGCGCTGAAGCTTTCTTT.

This chain uses TRBV10-3 with TRBJ1-4; possibly TRBD1 for D (5 bases). CDR3 length: 15 residues. V was pared by 2 bases and J by 5 bases, with 12 bases between. The germline V gene encodes CDR1 ENHRY and CDR2 SYGVKD. The CDR3 is CAISEGGMANEKLFF. The CDR3 DNA follows: TGTGCCATCAGTGAGGGGGGAATGGCAAATGAAAAACTGTTTTTT.

The rearrangement links TRBV4-3 to TRBJ1-6, with D tentatively TRBD1 (6 bases). Germline CDR1 and CDR2: LGHNA and YSLEER. Trimming removed 3 bases at V and 7 bases at J, with 16 bases between. CDR3 length: 16 residues. The DNA for the CDR3 is TGCGCCAGCAGCCAGGGTGGGGGGGGCAGGAATTCACCCCTCCACTTT. Its translation is CASSQGGGGRNSPLHF.

The chain carries TRBV7-2 and TRBJ2-1; TRBD2 matches at 9 bases. The ends lost 0 bases at V and 10 bases at J; junction bases unmatched: 7. The CDR3 is 15 amino acids. In germline, CDR1 is SGHTA, CDR2 FQGNSA. For the CDR3, the DNA is TGTGCCAGCAGCTTAGCGCAGGGACTAGCACTAGAGCAGTTCTTC. Residues: CASSLAQGLALEQFF.